These T cell receptor beta chains were read from a single sample in a study of blood T cell repertoires in COVID-19. The assay was immunoSEQ multiplex PCR, and TCRdb's table has in-frame clones only and misses some. The repertoire includes about 180,000 clones, less than 90% of them detected once, and around 1.2% sits in the top ten. Sequences were obtained from PBMCs or T cells enriched from blood (not recorded which). These receptors were collected from a human donor with acute COVID-19. The donor label of this sample is uncertain. CDR3s include the opening cysteine and the closing phenylalanine or tryptophan. The order of the fields is J gene, clone size, D gene, V gene, CDR3 DNA, CDR3 protein. A D gene is named only where the DNA matches it firmly. Size values are once, few and many counts, or a class for expanded clones, and some rows have none.

J gene: TRBJ1-5
clone size: .
D gene: TRBD1
V gene: TRBV29-1
CDR3 DNA: TGCAGCATCCGGACAGGGGTTAATCAGCCCCAGCATTTT
CDR3 protein: CSIRTGVNQPQHF

J gene: TRBJ1-1
clone size: once
D gene: .
V gene: TRBV7-8
CDR3 DNA: TGTGCCAGCAGCTTAGCGCTAGCTGGGTCTGAAGCTTTCTTT
CDR3 protein: CASSLALAGSEAFF

J gene: TRBJ2-1
clone size: .
D gene: .
V gene: TRBV6-5
CDR3 DNA: TGTGCCAGCAGTTCCCTTAGCGGCCGCTACAATGAGCAGTTCTTC
CDR3 protein: CASSSLSGRYNEQFF

J gene: TRBJ2-3
clone size: .
D gene: TRBD1
V gene: TRBV19
CDR3 DNA: TGTGCCAGTAGTATCCACAGGGGAAGCACAGATACGCAGTATTTT
CDR3 protein: CASSIHRGSTDTQYF

J gene: TRBJ2-2
clone size: .
D gene: TRBD1
V gene: TRBV24-1
CDR3 DNA: TGTGCCACCAGTGATCAAGACAGGGGGGCTACCGGGGAGCTGTTTTTT
CDR3 protein: CATSDQDRGATGELFF

J gene: TRBJ1-1
clone size: .
D gene: TRBD1
V gene: TRBV5-6
CDR3 DNA: TGTGCCAGCACCAGACAGGGGAACACTGAAGCTTTCTTT
CDR3 protein: CASTRQGNTEAFF

J gene: TRBJ2-2
clone size: .
D gene: .
V gene: TRBV21-1
CDR3 DNA: TGTGCCAGCAGAGGGAGGAGTACGGGGGACTCCACCGGGGAGCTGTTTTTT
CDR3 protein: CASRGRSTGDSTGELFF

J gene: TRBJ2-1
clone size: .
D gene: TRBD1
V gene: TRBV7-8
CDR3 DNA: TGTGCCAGCAGCCTCCGTCCCGGGACAGGCTCTCCAACCAATGAGCAGTTCTTC
CDR3 protein: CASSLRPGTGSPTNEQFF

J gene: TRBJ2-1
clone size: .
D gene: .
V gene: TRBV29-1
CDR3 DNA: TGCAGCGTTGAATCAACGGGGTCCTACAATGAGCAGTTCTTC
CDR3 protein: CSVESTGSYNEQFF

J gene: TRBJ1-6
clone size: .
D gene: TRBD1
V gene: TRBV30
CDR3 DNA: TGTGCCTGGGGCCCCTTAGGACAGGAAATCTGGAATTCACCCCTCCACTTT
CDR3 protein: CAWGPLGQEIWNSPLHF

J gene: TRBJ2-3
clone size: .
D gene: TRBD2
V gene: TRBV13
CDR3 DNA: TGTGCCAGCAGCCCCCTGGGACTACGGGGGGACGGCGATACGCAGTATTTT
CDR3 protein: CASSPLGLRGDGDTQYF

J gene: TRBJ1-1
clone size: once
D gene: .
V gene: TRBV5-4
CDR3 DNA: TGTGCCAGCAGCCTGGGACAAATGAACACTGAAGCTTTCTTT
CDR3 protein: CASSLGQMNTEAFF

J gene: TRBJ2-2
clone size: .
D gene: .
V gene: TRBV7-2
CDR3 DNA: TGTGCCAGCAGCTTAGAGGGGGTGATCGGGGAGCTGTTTTTT
CDR3 protein: CASSLEGVIGELFF

J gene: TRBJ2-3
clone size: .
D gene: .
V gene: TRBV7-9
CDR3 DNA: TGTGCCAGCAGCTCCAAGCCGGGACATCCGGCAGATACGCAGTATTTT
CDR3 protein: CASSSKPGHPADTQYF

J gene: TRBJ2-3
clone size: .
D gene: .
V gene: TRBV30
CDR3 DNA: TGTGCCTGGACCCCGACTGCAGATACGCAGTATTTT
CDR3 protein: CAWTPTADTQYF

J gene: TRBJ1-5
clone size: .
D gene: TRBD1
V gene: TRBV30
CDR3 DNA: TGTGCCTGGAGTGATACAGGGGTAAGTCAGCCCCAGCATTTT
CDR3 protein: CAWSDTGVSQPQHF

J gene: TRBJ1-4
clone size: .
D gene: .
V gene: TRBV11-2
CDR3 DNA: TGTGCCAGCAGCTTAGACGGCAGGGTAGTAAAACTGTTTTTT
CDR3 protein: CASSLDGRVVKLFF

J gene: TRBJ1-1
clone size: .
D gene: .
V gene: TRBV6-5
CDR3 DNA: TGTGCCAGCTTAGACTCCGGGGACACTGAAGCTTTCTTT
CDR3 protein: CASLDSGDTEAFF

J gene: TRBJ1-1
clone size: .
D gene: TRBD1
V gene: TRBV11-3
CDR3 DNA: TGTGCCAGCAGCCTGACAGGGGGGAACACTGAAGCTTTCTTT
CDR3 protein: CASSLTGGNTEAFF

J gene: TRBJ2-1
clone size: few
D gene: TRBD2
V gene: TRBV19
CDR3 DNA: TGTGCCAGTAGTATCGGGCTGCGGGGGTCCGTCAATGAGCAGTTCTTC
CDR3 protein: CASSIGLRGSVNEQFF

J gene: TRBJ2-1
clone size: few
D gene: TRBD2
V gene: TRBV9
CDR3 DNA: TGTGCCAGCAGCGTTTCGAGCGGGGCTTACAATGAGCAGTTCTTC
CDR3 protein: CASSVSSGAYNEQFF

J gene: TRBJ2-3
clone size: .
D gene: TRBD2
V gene: TRBV10-3
CDR3 DNA: TGTGCCATCAGTGCTAGCGGGGGCACAGATACGCAGTATTTT
CDR3 protein: CAISASGGTDTQYF

J gene: TRBJ2-5
clone size: .
D gene: TRBD1
V gene: TRBV12-5
CDR3 DNA: TGTGCTAGTGGTTCCGGGGACAGGGAAGAGACCCAGTACTTC
CDR3 protein: CASGSGDREETQYF

J gene: TRBJ1-5
clone size: few
D gene: .
V gene: TRBV21-1
CDR3 DNA: TGTGCCAGATCCTTCGACAGGGGCAATCAGCCCCAGCATTTT
CDR3 protein: CARSFDRGNQPQHF